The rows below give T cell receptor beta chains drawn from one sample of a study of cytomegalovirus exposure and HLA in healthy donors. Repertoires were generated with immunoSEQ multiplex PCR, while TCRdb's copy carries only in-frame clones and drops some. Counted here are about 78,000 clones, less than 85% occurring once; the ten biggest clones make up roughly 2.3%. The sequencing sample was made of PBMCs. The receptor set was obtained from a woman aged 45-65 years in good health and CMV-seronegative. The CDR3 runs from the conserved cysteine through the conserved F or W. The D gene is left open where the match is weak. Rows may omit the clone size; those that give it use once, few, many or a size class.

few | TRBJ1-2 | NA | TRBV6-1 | TGTGCCAGCAGTGAAATTGTCTCCTATGGCTACACCTTC | CASSEIVSYGYTF
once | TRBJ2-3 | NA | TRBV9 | TGTGCCAGCAGCGAAACAGGGTTGGATACGCAGTATTTT | CASSETGLDTQYF
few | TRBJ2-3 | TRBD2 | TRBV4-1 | TGCGCCAGCAGCCAGGACCTGAGCGGGGGGGCAGCCGATACGCAGTATTTT | CASSQDLSGGAADTQYF
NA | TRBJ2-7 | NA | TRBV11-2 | TGTGCCAGCAGCTTTGCGGGAACGGTCTACGAGCAGTACTTC | CASSFAGTVYEQYF
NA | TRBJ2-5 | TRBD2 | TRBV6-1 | TGTGCCAGCAGGAGCGGGAGAGGCCTGGAGACCCAGTACTTC | CASRSGRGLETQYF
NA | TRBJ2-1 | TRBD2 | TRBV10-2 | TGCGCCAGCAGTAGATTTTTGGGGGGAGGGCCCTCCAATGAGCAGTTCTTC | CASSRFLGGGPSNEQFF
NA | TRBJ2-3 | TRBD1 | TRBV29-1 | TGCAGCGTCGACAGGGGTGGCACAGATACGCAGTATTTT | CSVDRGGTDTQYF
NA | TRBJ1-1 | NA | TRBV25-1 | TGTGCCAGCAGTATACAGGGCTCAGGGACTGAAGCTTTCTTT | CASSIQGSGTEAFF
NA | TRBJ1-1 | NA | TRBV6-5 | TGTGCCAGCCTTATCGACTCGGGGGGGACTGAAGCTTTCTTT | CASLIDSGGTEAFF
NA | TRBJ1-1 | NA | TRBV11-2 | TGTGCCAGCAGCTTAGTCGTAGGGGACACTGAAGCTTTCTTT | CASSLVVGDTEAFF
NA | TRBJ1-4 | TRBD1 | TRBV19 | TGTGCCAGTAGGCAGGGGGCGACTTCTAATGAAAAACTGTTTTTT | CASRQGATSNEKLFF
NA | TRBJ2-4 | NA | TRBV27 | TGTGCCAGCAGTTTATCGGCAGCGGCCAAAAACATTCAGTACTTC | CASSLSAAAKNIQYF
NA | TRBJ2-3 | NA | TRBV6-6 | TGTGCCAGCGGTCTCGGGGTTGGTGGCACAGATACGCAGTATTTT | CASGLGVGGTDTQYF
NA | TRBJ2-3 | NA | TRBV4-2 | TGTGCCAGCAGCCAAGTCCACGGGGTTGCGGGAAGCACAGATACGCAGTATTTT | CASSQVHGVAGSTDTQYF
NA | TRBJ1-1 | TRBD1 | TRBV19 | TGTGCCAGTAGTTTGGCAGGGGGCGTAGTTTGGACTGAAGCTTTCTTT | CASSLAGGVVWTEAFF
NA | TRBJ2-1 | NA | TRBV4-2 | TGTGCCAGCAGCCATGAACTGAATAGCGTGAGTGAGCAGTTCTTC | CASSHELNSVSEQFF
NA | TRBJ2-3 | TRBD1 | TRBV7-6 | TGTGCCAGCAGCTTGGATCGACAGGGGGCTACAGATACGCAGTATTTT | CASSLDRQGATDTQYF
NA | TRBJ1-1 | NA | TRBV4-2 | TGTGCCAGCAGCCAGGGGGCCCTGAACACTGAAGCTTTCTTT | CASSQGALNTEAFF
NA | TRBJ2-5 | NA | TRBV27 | TGTGCCACCGCACGGGGAGAGACCCAGTACTTC | CATARGETQYF
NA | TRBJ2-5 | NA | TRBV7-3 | TGTGCCAGCAGCTTAACGGGGACACCCAAAGAGACCCAGTACTTC | CASSLTGTPKETQYF